Each of the 30 T cell receptor beta chains below was sequenced from the same sample in a study of radiotherapy plus CTLA-4 blockade in lung cancer. The table came from immunoSEQ multiplex PCR; TCRdb's copy has only in-frame clones and leaves some out. The repertoire holds 13,000 to 15,000 clones, with about 70% as singletons. The sequencing used peripheral blood, collected from a patient treated with radiotherapy plus ipilimumab. These receptors were obtained from a human donor with non-small cell lung cancer whose response to radiotherapy plus ipilimumab could not be evaluated.

The chain recombines TRBV19 with TRBJ1-1, with D perhaps matching TRBD1 (5 bases). Trimming took 4 bases from V and 2 from J, leaving 11 bases between them. There are 14 residues in the CDR3. Germline CDR1 LNHDA, CDR2 SQIVND (reference sequence). The CDR3 DNA follows: TGTGCCAGTAGTACGGACATTTCAAACACTGAAGCTTTCTTT. This translates into CASSTDISNTEAFF.

This chain joins TRBV30 and TRBJ1-3; D might be TRBD1 (5 bases). Germline V gene lookup returns CDR1 GTSNPN and CDR2 SVGIG (reference sequence). The length of the CDR3 is 12 residues. The DNA for the CDR3 is TGTGCTTGGGGCAGATCTGGAAACACCATATATTTT. Protein: CAWGRSGNTIYF.

This clone was seen a few times. The gene calls are TRBV6-6 and TRBJ1-2; unclear D gene. Germline CDR1 reads MNHNY; CDR2 reads SVGAGI (reference sequence). This CDR3 region has 13 residues. The V and J ends lost 6 bases and 0 bases respectively, with 8 bases between them. The DNA of the CDR3 is TGTGCCAGCAGCCCAGGTCCTAACTATGGCTACACCTTC. This codes for CASSPGPNYGYTF.

This chain uses TRBV6-4 with TRBJ2-2, with D possibly being TRBD2 (5 bases). The V gene lost 5 bases and the J gene lost 7 bases, with 11 bases spanning the gap. Germline CDR1 MRHNA, CDR2 SNTAGT. There are 13 residues in the CDR3. The CDR3 DNA sequence: TGTGCCAGCAGTACTGAGGGCCGCGGGGAGCTGTTTTTT. Its translation is CASSTEGRGELFF.

The gene calls are TRBV11-2 and TRBJ2-5; 10 nucleotides match TRBD2. Germline V gene data show CDR1 as SGHAT and CDR2 as FQNNGV. This CDR3 contains 17 residues. Germline trimming cut 5 bases from V and 7 bases from J; bases unmatched to any gene: 16. The CDR3 DNA is TGTGCCAGCAGCCAAGATACAGCGGGGGGGCCGTTAGGGACCCAGTACTTC. Translating it yields CASSQDTAGGPLGTQYF.

The CDR3 region has the DNA TGTGCCAGCAGACCACAGGGGGACTCGAACACTGAAGCTTTCTTT. It is translated as CASRPQGDSNTEAFF. V is TRBV7-2 and J is TRBJ1-1; TRBD1 agrees at 8 bases. This CDR3 spans 15 amino acids. Germline-derived CDR1 and CDR2 are SGHTA and FQGNSA. Germline trimming cut 6 bases from V and 1 base from J; bases unmatched to any gene: 7.

The V gene is TRBV27, the J gene TRBJ2-5, with a tentative D call TRBD1 (5 bases). The V end was cut by 5 bases, the J end by 4 bases, with 20 bases between. The CDR3 spans 16 residues. CDR1 is MNHEY and CDR2 is SMNVEV in the germline V gene (reference sequence). The CDR3 spells CASSPLYRRSGETQYF. The CDR3 DNA reads as TGTGCCAGCAGTCCCTTATACAGGCGGTCGGGAGAGACCCAGTACTTC.

This chain connects TRBV7-2 to TRBJ1-5, with 8 bases that match TRBD1. The CDR3 consists of 14 residues. Germline CDR1 and CDR2: SGHTA and FQGNSA. V lost 2 bases and J lost 5; bases outside the gene matches: 2. The CDR3 region is CASSLSGGDQPQHF. The CDR3 DNA sequence: TGTGCCAGCAGCTTATCAGGGGGCGATCAGCCCCAGCATTTT. Variable domain in full (rest from reference TRBV7-2 and TRBJ1-5): GAGVSQSPSNKVTEKGKDVELRCDPISGHTALYWYRQSLGQGLEFLIYFQGNSAPDKSGLPSDRFSAERTGGSVSTLTIQRTQQEDSAVYLCASSLSGGDQPQHFGDGTRLSIL.

This clone was seen just once. The chain recombines TRBV5-1 with TRBJ2-2; 8 bases fit TRBD2. CDR3 length: 16 residues. Per the germline V gene, CDR1 is SGHRS and CDR2 is YFSETQ. Losses at the gene ends were 0 bases for V and 4 bases for J; bases not matched to a gene: 5. CDR3 sequence: CASSLGVLAGTGELFF. CDR3 bases: TGCGCCAGCAGCTTGGGCGTCCTAGCGGGCACCGGGGAGCTGTTTTTT. Together with reference TRBV5-1 and TRBJ2-2, the CDR3 gives the full variable domain: KAGVTQTPRYLIKTRGQQVTLSCSPISGHRSVSWYQQTPGQGLQFLFEYFSETQRNKGNFPGRFSGRQFSNSRSEMNVSTLELGDSALYLCASSLGVLAGTGELFFGEGSRLTVL.

This rearrangement joins TRBV30 to TRBJ1-5; D is unresolved. Germline V gives CDR1 GTSNPN, CDR2 SVGIG (reference sequence). CDR3 length: 14 residues. V lost 2 bases and J 1 base, leaving 9 bases between the germline ends. This CDR3 reads CAWSLTDSNQPQHF. CDR3 bases: TGTGCCTGGAGTCTCACAGACAGCAATCAGCCCCAGCATTTT.

The J gene is TRBJ1-2, the V gene TRBV5-1, with 7 bases fitting TRBD1. Germline V gene lookup returns CDR1 SGHRS and CDR2 YFSETQ. The CDR3 has 16 residues. The V gene end was trimmed by 5 bases and the J gene end by 2 bases; junction bases not matched to a gene: 12. The CDR3 region is CASRVLPGTENYGYTF. CDR3 bases: TGCGCCAGCAGGGTGCTACCCGGGACAGAAAACTATGGCTACACCTTC. The full variable domain, rest sourced from reference TRBV5-1 and TRBJ1-2, is KAGVTQTPRYLIKTRGQQVTLSCSPISGHRSVSWYQQTPGQGLQFLFEYFSETQRNKGNFPGRFSGRQFSNSRSEMNVSTLELGDSALYLCASRVLPGTENYGYTFGSGTRLTVV.

This clone was detected only a few times. J is TRBJ2-7 and V is TRBV10-1, with 8 nucleotides matching TRBD2. This CDR3 has 14 amino acids. V shed 10 bases, J shed 5 bases, and the junction held 13 bases outside the gene matches. The germline gives CDR1 WNHNN, CDR2 SYGVQD (reference sequence). DNA for the CDR3: TGCGCCACCTCTATCTCGGGGGGGCCTGACGAGCAGTACTTC. Its translation is CATSISGGPDEQYF.

The chain employs TRBV5-4 and TRBJ1-2, with 7 nucleotides matching TRBD1. The CDR3 has 14 amino acids. V was pared by 2 bases and J by 2 bases, with 3 bases of the junction left unmatched. In germline, CDR1 is SGHNT, CDR2 YYREEE (reference sequence). CDR3 protein: CASSFPGGNYGYTF. The DNA of the CDR3 is TGTGCCAGCAGCTTTCCAGGGGGGAACTATGGCTACACCTTC.

The chain uses TRBV27 and TRBJ1-5, with D possibly being TRBD1 (6 bases). V was trimmed by 4 bases and J by 6 bases, leaving 13 bases between them. The CDR3 loop spans 14 amino acids. Germline lookup yields CDR1 MNHEY and CDR2 SMNVEV (reference sequence). The CDR3 DNA reads TGTGCCAGCAGTTCACAGGGAGTTAGTCAGCCCCAGCATTTT. Its protein is CASSSQGVSQPQHF.

This clone was seen more than once but under ten times. The J gene is TRBJ1-1, the V gene TRBV4-1; 11 bases fit TRBD1. V was pared by 0 bases and J by 4 bases, with 1 base of the junction left unmatched. Germline lookup yields CDR1 MGHRA and CDR2 YSYEKL. The CDR3 runs 15 residues. The CDR3 sequence is CASSQDGTGGTEAFF. For the CDR3, the DNA is TGCGCCAGCAGCCAAGATGGGACAGGGGGCACTGAAGCTTTCTTT.

V is TRBV19 and J is TRBJ1-2; 11 bases agree with TRBD1. Germline CDR1 and CDR2: LNHDA and SQIVND (reference sequence). This CDR3 comprises 16 residues. The V gene end was trimmed by 8 bases and the J gene end by 3 bases; junction bases not matched to a gene: 11. CDR3 sequence: CASREPGQGVYYGYTF. The CDR3 coding sequence is TGTGCCAGTCGAGAACCGGGACAGGGGGTGTACTATGGCTACACCTTC. The full variable domain, rest sourced from reference TRBV19 and TRBJ1-2, is DGGITQSPKYLFRKEGQNVTLSCEQNLNHDAMYWYRQDPGQGLRLIYYSQIVNDFQKGDIAEGYSVSREKKESFPLTVTSAQKNPTAFYLCASREPGQGVYYGYTFGSGTRLTVV.

The gene calls are TRBV19 and TRBJ1-2, with TRBD1 matching 11 bases. Unmatched junction bases numbered 6, after V lost 4 bases and J lost 2 bases. CDR3 length: 16 amino acids. Germline V gene sequence: CDR1 LNHDA, CDR2 SQIVND (reference sequence). CDR3 region: CASSTRTGGENYGYTF. The CDR3, as DNA: TGTGCCAGTAGTACCCGGACAGGGGGCGAGAACTATGGCTACACCTTC.

To note about this clone: At one boundary the junction diverges from the germline segment, which might be a read error. This sample also contains other DNA sequences that code for the same CDR3. V gene TRBV6-1 combines with J gene TRBJ1-6; 7 bases agree with TRBD1. In germline, CDR1 is MNHNS, CDR2 SASEGT. The CDR3 extends over 13 amino acids. The CDR3 region has the DNA TGTGCCAGCACTTCGGACAGGCATTCCCCCCTCCACTTT. This codes for CASTSDRHSPLHF.

The rearrangement uses TRBV4-2 and TRBJ2-2; D is possibly TRBD2 (5 bases). The CDR3 covers 15 residues. Trimming stripped 4 bases from V and 8 bases from J, with 17 bases between. The germline gives CDR1 LGHNA, CDR2 YNFKEQ. The CDR3 DNA follows: TGTGCCAGCAGCCCCCGGACTGGAGCGACAGGGGAGCTGTTTTTT. Its translation is CASSPRTGATGELFF.

This clone was recorded only once. V usage is TRBV7-2 and J usage is TRBJ2-1; TRBD2 might be the D (7 bases). Between the trimmed V and J ends, which lost 4 bases and 4 bases, there was a span of 11 bases. The CDR3 consists of 14 residues. Germline lookup yields CDR1 SGHTA and CDR2 FQGNSA. The CDR3 protein is CASSSGGPYNEQFF. DNA for the CDR3: TGTGCCAGCAGCTCGGGGGGCCCGTACAATGAGCAGTTCTTC.

This chain joins TRBV7-2 and TRBJ2-1; 8 nucleotides line up with TRBD1. CDR1 and CDR2 (germline): SGHTA, FQGNSA. The V segment lost 3 bases and the J segment 8 bases; nucleotides outside the gene matches: 6. This CDR3 is 14 amino acids long. DNA for the CDR3: TGTGCCAGCAGCTTTCGGTCAGGGGGCGATGAGCAGTTCTTC. Its protein product is CASSFRSGGDEQFF. The whole variable domain, filled in from reference TRBV7-2 and TRBJ2-1, reads GAGVSQSPSNKVTEKGKDVELRCDPISGHTALYWYRQSLGQGLEFLIYFQGNSAPDKSGLPSDRFSAERTGGSVSTLTIQRTQQEDSAVYLCASSFRSGGDEQFFGPGTRLTVL.

This chain joins TRBV7-2 and TRBJ1-2, with D unresolved. This CDR3 comprises 13 residues. Looked up from germline, CDR1 is SGHTA and CDR2 is FQGNSA. V was clipped by 5 bases and J by 1 base, with 8 bases between them. As DNA, the CDR3 is TGTGCCAGCAGCAGCTCCAATAACTATGGCTACACCTTC. It translates to CASSSSNNYGYTF.

The rearrangement uses TRBV5-6 and TRBJ1-2; no definite D call. Germline values: CDR1 SGHDT, CDR2 YYEEEE. The CDR3 totals 16 residues. V lost 0 bases and J lost 3, with 15 bases in between. The CDR3 DNA reads TGTGCCAGCAGCTTGGACGACCGTGGGCCTTACTATGGCTACACCTTC. Its translation is CASSLDDRGPYYGYTF.

The V gene is TRBV7-9, the J gene TRBJ1-5, with 8 nucleotides matching TRBD1. The germline V gene has CDR1 SEHNR and CDR2 FQNEAQ (reference sequence). The trim removed 5 bases at V and 0 bases at J, leaving 9 bases unmatched. The length of the CDR3 is 17 residues. CDR3 DNA sequence: TGTGCCAGCAGCCCCCTTACAGGGGGTTATAGCAATCAGCCCCAGCATTTT. Protein product: CASSPLTGGYSNQPQHF.

Turning to this clone: This probably arose from a read error, given a far larger clone one base away. V gene TRBV5-1 combines with J gene TRBJ2-7, with D perhaps matching TRBD2 (6 bases). The germline V and J ends were trimmed by 4 bases and 3 bases, with 14 bases remaining between them. Germline V gives CDR1 SGHRS, CDR2 YFSETQ. This CDR3 contains 14 residues. The CDR3: CASSLRGTDYEQYF. CDR3 coding DNA: TGCGCCAGCAGCCTGCGCGGGACGGACTACGAGCAGTACTTC.

This chain uses TRBV6-5 with TRBJ2-7, with D perhaps matching TRBD2 (6 bases). The V gene's germline CDR1 is MNHEY and CDR2 SVGAGI. CDR3 size: 14 residues. Trimming stripped 6 bases from V and 1 base from J, with 13 bases between. The CDR3 spells CASSRLVGSYEQYF. As DNA, the CDR3 is TGTGCCAGCAGCAGACTAGTTGGTTCCTACGAGCAGTACTTC.

V usage is TRBV7-2 and J usage is TRBJ1-5, with D perhaps matching TRBD1 (5 bases). V was clipped by 3 bases and J by 0 bases, with 12 bases between them. Germline V gene data show CDR1 as SGHTA and CDR2 as FQGNSA. CDR3 length: 16 amino acids. The CDR3 DNA reads TGTGCCAGCAGCTTGTTTCTAGGGGCTAGCAATCAGCCCCAGCATTTT. It codes for CASSLFLGASNQPQHF.

This chain joins TRBV2 and TRBJ1-4; D gene unclear. Trimming left V 8 bases short and J 7 bases short, with 8 bases between. The CDR3 contains 11 residues. Per the germline V gene, CDR1 is SNHLY and CDR2 is FYNNEI. The CDR3 protein is CASLTGEKLFF. For the CDR3, the DNA is TGTGCCAGCCTAACGGGTGAAAAACTGTTTTTT.

The chain recombines TRBV5-4 with TRBJ2-1; 10 bases fit TRBD2. The CDR3 contains 16 residues. Trimming cost V 0 bases and J 4 bases; bases outside gene matches: 4. The germline gives CDR1 SGHNT, CDR2 YYREEE (reference sequence). The CDR3, as DNA: TGTGCCAGCAGCTTGGCTCGTAGCGGGGGGTACAATGAGCAGTTCTTC. It encodes CASSLARSGGYNEQFF.

The chain is built from TRBV19 and TRBJ2-3; D gene ambiguous. The V gene lost 5 bases and the J gene lost 6 bases, with 6 bases spanning the gap. Germline V CDR1 and CDR2: LNHDA, SQIVND (reference sequence). CDR3 length: 11 amino acids. The CDR3 loop is CASSWADTQYF. The CDR3 bases are TGTGCCAGTAGTTGGGCGGATACGCAGTATTTT.